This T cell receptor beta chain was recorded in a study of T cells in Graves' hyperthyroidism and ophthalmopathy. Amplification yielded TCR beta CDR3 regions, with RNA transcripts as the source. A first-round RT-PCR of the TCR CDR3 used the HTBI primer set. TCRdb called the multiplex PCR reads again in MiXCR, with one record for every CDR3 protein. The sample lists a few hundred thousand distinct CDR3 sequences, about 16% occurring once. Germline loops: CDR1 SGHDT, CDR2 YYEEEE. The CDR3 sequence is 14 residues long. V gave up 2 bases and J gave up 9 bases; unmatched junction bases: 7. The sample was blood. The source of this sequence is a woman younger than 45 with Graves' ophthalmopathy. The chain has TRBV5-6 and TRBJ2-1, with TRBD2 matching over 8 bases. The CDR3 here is CASSFPVLAGEQFF. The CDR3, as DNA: TGTGCCAGCAGCTTCCCTGTGCTAGCGGGTGAGCAGTTCTTC.